This TCR beta chain is from a study of blood T cell repertoires in COVID-19. Study-wide context: Samples came from the United States, Italy and Spain, spanning acute and convalescent COVID-19.

Some clones are missing from TCRdb's copy, which holds only in-frame ones; the method was immunoSEQ multiplex PCR. The sample lists about 92,000 clones, 70% to 85% occurring once. V shed 4 bases and J 8 bases; nucleotides not matched to a gene: 12. The CDR3 runs 15 residues. Per germline, CDR1 SGHNT and CDR2 YYREEE (reference sequence). The receptor's source is a human donor in a cohort sampled during active COVID-19. Sequencing was carried out using peripheral blood. The V gene is TRBV5-4, the J gene TRBJ2-4; the match to TRBD1 covers 7 bases. In nucleotides, the CDR3 is TGTGCCAGCAGCAAAGAAAACAGGGGAGTAGACATTCAGTACTTC. This gives the protein CASSKENRGVDIQYF.